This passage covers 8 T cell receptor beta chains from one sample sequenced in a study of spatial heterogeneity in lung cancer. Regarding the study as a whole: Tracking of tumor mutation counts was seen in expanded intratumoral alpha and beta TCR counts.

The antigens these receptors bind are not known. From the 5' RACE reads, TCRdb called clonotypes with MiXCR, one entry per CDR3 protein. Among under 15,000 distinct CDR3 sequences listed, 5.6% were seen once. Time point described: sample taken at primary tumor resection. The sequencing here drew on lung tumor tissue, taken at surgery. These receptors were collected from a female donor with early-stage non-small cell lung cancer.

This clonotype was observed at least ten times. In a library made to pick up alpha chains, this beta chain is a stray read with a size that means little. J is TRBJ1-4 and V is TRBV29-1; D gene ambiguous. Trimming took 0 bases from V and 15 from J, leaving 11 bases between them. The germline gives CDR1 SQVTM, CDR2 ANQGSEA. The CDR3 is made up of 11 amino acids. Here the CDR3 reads CSVEELGKVFF. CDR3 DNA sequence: TGCAGCGTTGAAGAATTAGGAAAGGTGTTTTTT.

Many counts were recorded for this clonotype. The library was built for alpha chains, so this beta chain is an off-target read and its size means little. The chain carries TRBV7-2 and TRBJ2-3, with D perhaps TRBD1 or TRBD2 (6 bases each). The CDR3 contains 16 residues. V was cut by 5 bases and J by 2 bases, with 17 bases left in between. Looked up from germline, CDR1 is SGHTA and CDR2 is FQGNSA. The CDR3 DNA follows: TGTGCCAGCAGCCCCAGGGGACTCCACCCCACAGATACGCAGTATTTT. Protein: CASSPRGLHPTDTQYF.

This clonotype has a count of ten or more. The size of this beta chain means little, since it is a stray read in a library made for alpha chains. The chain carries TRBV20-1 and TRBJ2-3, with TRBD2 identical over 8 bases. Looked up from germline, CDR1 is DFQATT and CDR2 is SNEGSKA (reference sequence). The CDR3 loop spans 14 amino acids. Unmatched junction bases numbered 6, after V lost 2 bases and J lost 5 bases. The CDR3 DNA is TGCAGTGCTAGACTGCGGGGGGCCGGAGATACGCAGTATTTT. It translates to CSARLRGAGDTQYF.

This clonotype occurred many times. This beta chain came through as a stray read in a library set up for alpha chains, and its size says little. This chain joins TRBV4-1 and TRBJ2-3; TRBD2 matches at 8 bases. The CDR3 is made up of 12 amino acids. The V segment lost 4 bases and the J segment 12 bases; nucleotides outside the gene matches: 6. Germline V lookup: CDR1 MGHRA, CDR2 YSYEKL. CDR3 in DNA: TGCGCCAGCAGCCTTGCGGGGGGCCCCCAGTATTTT. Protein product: CASSLAGGPQYF.

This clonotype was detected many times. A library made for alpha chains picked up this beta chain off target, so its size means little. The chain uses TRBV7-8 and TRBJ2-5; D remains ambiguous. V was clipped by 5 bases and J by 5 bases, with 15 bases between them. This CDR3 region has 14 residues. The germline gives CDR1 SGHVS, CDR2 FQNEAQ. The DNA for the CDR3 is TGTGCCAGCAGCCCCCGCGTCGGATGGGAGACCCAGTACTTC. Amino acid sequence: CASSPRVGWETQYF. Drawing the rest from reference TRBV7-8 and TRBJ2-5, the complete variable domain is GAGVSQSPRYKVAKRGQDVALRCDPISGHVSLFWYQQALGQGPEFLTYFQNEAQLDKSGLPSDRFFAERPEGSVSTLKIQRTQQEDSAVYLCASSPRVGWETQYFGPGTRLLVL.

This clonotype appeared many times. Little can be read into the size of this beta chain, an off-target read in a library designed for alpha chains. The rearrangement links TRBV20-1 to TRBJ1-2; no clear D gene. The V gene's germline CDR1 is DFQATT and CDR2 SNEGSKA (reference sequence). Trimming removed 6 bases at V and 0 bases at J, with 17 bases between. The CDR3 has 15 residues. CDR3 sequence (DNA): TGCAGTGCCCCGGGATATCCTTCTACTAACTATGGCTACACCTTC. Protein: CSAPGYPSTNYGYTF.

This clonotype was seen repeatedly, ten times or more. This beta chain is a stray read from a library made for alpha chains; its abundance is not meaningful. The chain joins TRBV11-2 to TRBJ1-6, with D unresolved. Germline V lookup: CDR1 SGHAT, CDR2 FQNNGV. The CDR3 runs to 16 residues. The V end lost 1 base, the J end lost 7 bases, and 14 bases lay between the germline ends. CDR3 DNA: TGTGCCAGCAGCTTAGTCGTCCGGGCCGACAATTCACCCCTCCACTTT. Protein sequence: CASSLVVRADNSPLHF. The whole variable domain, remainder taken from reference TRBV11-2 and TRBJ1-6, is EAGVAQSPRYKIIEKRQSVAFWCNPISGHATLYWYQQILGQGPKLLIQFQNNGVVDDSQLPKDRFSAERLKGVDSTLKIQPAKLEDSAVYLCASSLVVRADNSPLHFGNGTRLTVT.

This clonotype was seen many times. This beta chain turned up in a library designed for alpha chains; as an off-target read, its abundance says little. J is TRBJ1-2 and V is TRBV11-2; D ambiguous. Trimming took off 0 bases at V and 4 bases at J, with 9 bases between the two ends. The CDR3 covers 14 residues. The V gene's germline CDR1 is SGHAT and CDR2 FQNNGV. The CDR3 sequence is CASSLEGPGYGYTF. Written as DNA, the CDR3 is TGTGCCAGCAGCTTAGAAGGACCGGGCTATGGCTACACCTTC.